These T cell receptor beta chains were read from a single sample in a study of blood T cell repertoires in COVID-19. Assay: immunoSEQ multiplex PCR; the TCRdb copy retains only in-frame clones and omits some. The repertoire has under 300,000 clones, roughly 84% of them found once; the top ten carry roughly 4%. Sequenced: peripheral blood. These TCRs come from a woman in her forties with active or convalescent COVID-19. The CDR3 runs from the conserved cysteine through the conserved F or W.

j_call: TRBJ2-2
v_call: TRBV5-1
cdr3_aa: CASSSLLSSDTGELFF

j_call: TRBJ2-7
v_call: TRBV11-3
cdr3_aa: CASSLGDSPSYEQYF

j_call: TRBJ1-2
v_call: TRBV20-1
cdr3_aa: CSATRLLGYTF

j_call: TRBJ2-1
v_call: TRBV9
cdr3_aa: CASSVDRGVTYNEQFF

j_call: TRBJ2-7
v_call: TRBV9
cdr3_aa: CASSDGVDEQYF

j_call: TRBJ1-2
v_call: TRBV29-1
cdr3_aa: CSTDSPPNYGYTF

j_call: TRBJ2-1
v_call: TRBV29-1
cdr3_aa: CSARDRGAYNEQFF

j_call: TRBJ1-2
v_call: TRBV7-9
cdr3_aa: CASSRTGGGYTF

j_call: TRBJ2-2
v_call: TRBV11-3
cdr3_aa: CASSLQGQAGELFF

j_call: TRBJ1-6
v_call: TRBV7-9
cdr3_aa: CASSLGTGYNSPLHF

j_call: TRBJ1-2
v_call: TRBV3-1/TRBV3-2
cdr3_aa: CASSPLRGPNYGYTF

j_call: TRBJ1-1
v_call: TRBV10-3
cdr3_aa: CAISAQSTEAFF

j_call: TRBJ2-1
v_call: TRBV6-4
cdr3_aa: CASSETSYNEQFF

j_call: TRBJ1-1
v_call: TRBV11-1
cdr3_aa: CASNPNARASEAFF

j_call: TRBJ2-3
v_call: TRBV5-6
cdr3_aa: CASSRDRDSTDTQYF

j_call: TRBJ2-2
v_call: TRBV4-1
cdr3_aa: CASSQSPGGTGELFF

j_call: TRBJ2-5
v_call: TRBV5-5
cdr3_aa: CASSLGGIGRETQYF

j_call: TRBJ2-1
v_call: TRBV3-1/TRBV3-2
cdr3_aa: CASSQTAGGNYNEQFF

j_call: TRBJ1-5
v_call: TRBV30
cdr3_aa: CAWSQQGLGQPQHF

j_call: TRBJ1-1
v_call: TRBV6-8
cdr3_aa: CASSYSIIGQKPLNTEAFF

j_call: TRBJ1-6
v_call: TRBV5-6
cdr3_aa: CASSSGTANSPLHF

j_call: TRBJ1-1
v_call: TRBV5-4
cdr3_aa: CASSLRQGRAEAFF

j_call: TRBJ1-1
v_call: TRBV7-9
cdr3_aa: CASRKTGYMNTEAFF

j_call: TRBJ1-5
v_call: TRBV29-1
cdr3_aa: CSGTTGVNQPQHF

j_call: TRBJ2-7
v_call: TRBV29-1
cdr3_aa: CSVEAGQGFYEQYF

j_call: TRBJ2-2
v_call: TRBV5-1
cdr3_aa: CASRPRGLDTGELFF